Listed below are T cell receptor beta chains from one sample, sequenced in a study of blood T cell repertoires in COVID-19. Measured with immunoSEQ multiplex PCR; TCRdb has only the in-frame clones, and not every one. The sample has under 200,000 clones; roughly 90% are singletons. Specimen: peripheral blood. These receptors came from a man younger than 30 with active or convalescent COVID-19. Each CDR3 is given without its conserved first and last residue. Each record gives: CDR3 protein, V gene, J gene.

CDR3: ASSFPGWYGYT
V: TRBV7-2
J: TRBJ1-2

CDR3: ASSYLDSLAEKLF
V: TRBV6-5
J: TRBJ1-4

CDR3: ASSLSPQTYEQY
V: TRBV5-1
J: TRBJ2-7

CDR3: ASSHGTGDGYT
V: TRBV4-3
J: TRBJ1-2

CDR3: ASSRQGRLPLH
V: TRBV12-3/TRBV12-4
J: TRBJ1-6

CDR3: ACNRGRNEKLF
V: TRBV30
J: TRBJ1-4

CDR3: AWRGLLGTGELF
V: TRBV30
J: TRBJ2-2

CDR3: ASSEQASAPQH
V: TRBV10-2
J: TRBJ1-5

CDR3: ASSTIDRLNTEAF
V: TRBV19
J: TRBJ1-1

CDR3: ASSLDQGAGETQY
V: TRBV7-9
J: TRBJ2-5

CDR3: ASSASGGLWITSTDTQY
V: TRBV7-9
J: TRBJ2-3

CDR3: ASSLQGDWNQPQH
V: TRBV7-8
J: TRBJ1-5

CDR3: ASRQDGSYEQY
V: TRBV4-1
J: TRBJ2-7

CDR3: ASRILPTTGTDSPLH
V: TRBV27
J: TRBJ1-6

CDR3: ASSSAAGQGTGELF
V: TRBV5-5
J: TRBJ2-2

CDR3: ASSANSNRGGYT
V: TRBV25-1
J: TRBJ1-2

CDR3: ATSEGPNTGELF
V: TRBV24-1
J: TRBJ2-2

CDR3: ASSLSGDVDTQY
V: TRBV7-2
J: TRBJ2-3

CDR3: ASSFFSIYT
V: TRBV5-6
J: TRBJ1-2

CDR3: ASSDRLGSGNQPQH
V: TRBV2
J: TRBJ1-5

CDR3: ASSLLGWERTEAF
V: TRBV28
J: TRBJ1-1

CDR3: ASSNAQGSGYT
V: TRBV12-3/TRBV12-4
J: TRBJ1-2

CDR3: ASRQTVALQPQH
V: TRBV7-3
J: TRBJ1-5

CDR3: ASSLGSNTEAF
V: TRBV5-1
J: TRBJ1-1

CDR3: ASSLSSGNTEAF
V: TRBV5-6
J: TRBJ1-1

CDR3: ASSLAGTPNNEQF
V: TRBV7-9
J: TRBJ2-1

CDR3: ATTASPVITNYGYT
V: TRBV10-3
J: TRBJ1-2

CDR3: ASRGLAGRPSSYNEQF
V: TRBV13
J: TRBJ2-1

CDR3: ASSANLRAF
V: TRBV28
J: TRBJ1-1

CDR3: ASSYRTYGYT
V: TRBV28
J: TRBJ1-2

CDR3: ASSSDGTGNTEAF
V: TRBV5-8
J: TRBJ1-1

CDR3: ASSMRGGYTEAF
V: TRBV5-1
J: TRBJ1-1

CDR3: ASSPQGFNEQF
V: TRBV7-6
J: TRBJ2-1

CDR3: ASSLAPDRELYGYT
V: TRBV7-2
J: TRBJ1-2

CDR3: ASSFRLRQPQH
V: TRBV6-5
J: TRBJ1-5

CDR3: ASSQFLTGGTGNTIY
V: TRBV3-1/TRBV3-2
J: TRBJ1-3

CDR3: ASSYGQSGTEAF
V: TRBV5-1
J: TRBJ1-1

CDR3: ASSPGRGYEQY
V: TRBV14
J: TRBJ2-7

CDR3: SVGKPPRQETQY
V: TRBV29-1
J: TRBJ2-5

CDR3: ASSGGLAGGNEQF
V: TRBV6-6
J: TRBJ2-1

CDR3: ATSDPGQGYEQY
V: TRBV24-1
J: TRBJ2-7

CDR3: ASSLTRSSYEQY
V: TRBV5-6
J: TRBJ2-7

CDR3: ASSIMGQGFSPLH
V: TRBV19
J: TRBJ1-6

CDR3: ASSQGTEWSGYT
V: TRBV14
J: TRBJ1-2

CDR3: ASSTGTGAEQY
V: TRBV6-5
J: TRBJ2-7

CDR3: ASSQSRGNTEAF
V: TRBV4-1
J: TRBJ1-1

CDR3: ASSQPLSGATYNEQF
V: TRBV4-1
J: TRBJ2-1

CDR3: ASSPSTGELF
V: TRBV12-3/TRBV12-4
J: TRBJ2-2

CDR3: AWDRGTGNTIY
V: TRBV30
J: TRBJ1-3

CDR3: AWKRSSYEQY
V: TRBV30
J: TRBJ2-7

CDR3: ASSATDTQY
V: TRBV6-4
J: TRBJ2-3

CDR3: ASSFYPDTQY
V: TRBV12-3/TRBV12-4
J: TRBJ2-3

CDR3: ASSHSPGTGSWDSPLH
V: TRBV9
J: TRBJ1-6

CDR3: ASSQDRGTEAF
V: TRBV4-3
J: TRBJ1-1

CDR3: ASGLVLISGVKNTGELF
V: TRBV12-5
J: TRBJ2-2

CDR3: ASSLGSSARLTDTQY
V: TRBV7-6
J: TRBJ2-3

CDR3: ASSFNEGNNSPLH
V: TRBV19
J: TRBJ1-6

CDR3: AIGAGADWDTQY
V: TRBV10-3
J: TRBJ2-3

CDR3: ASLRGNTQY
V: TRBV19
J: TRBJ2-3

CDR3: ASSVGGGPGLGTEAF
V: TRBV9
J: TRBJ1-1